The subject of this entry is one TCR beta chain. The antigen is undetermined. The data are from a study of shared clonotypes between healthy human individuals. General study results and limits: As a rule, naive subsets had a larger estimated richness than memory subsets.

Assay: immunoSEQ multiplex PCR; the TCRdb copy retains only in-frame clones and omits some. The sample records 2 million to 2.5 million clones, approximately 94% being singletons. Germline CDR1 MDHEN, CDR2 SYDVKM. This CDR3 has 15 residues. The V and J ends lost 4 bases and 6 bases, in that order; junction bases with no gene match: 10. This TCR came from a man in his late teens or twenties in good health. V is TRBV28 and J is TRBJ1-1, with TRBD1 matching 8 bases. Sequencing input: naive CD4+ T cells sorted from blood. Subset of the sample: CD45RA+ positively selected. CDR3: CASSSPTGVGAEAFF. CDR3 nucleotides: TGTGCCAGCAGTTCGCCGACAGGGGTGGGGGCTGAAGCTTTCTTT.